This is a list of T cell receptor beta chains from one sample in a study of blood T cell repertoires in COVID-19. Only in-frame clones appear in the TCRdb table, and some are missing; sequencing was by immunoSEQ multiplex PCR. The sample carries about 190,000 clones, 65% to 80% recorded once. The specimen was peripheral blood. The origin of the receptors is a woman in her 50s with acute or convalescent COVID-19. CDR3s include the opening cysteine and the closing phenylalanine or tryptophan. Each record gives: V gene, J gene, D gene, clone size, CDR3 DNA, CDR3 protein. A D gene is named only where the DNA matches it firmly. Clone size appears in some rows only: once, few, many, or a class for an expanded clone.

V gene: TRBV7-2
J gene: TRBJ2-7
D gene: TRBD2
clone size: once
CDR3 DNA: TGTGCCAGCAGCCCCACACTAGCGAACTTCTACGAGCAGTACTTC
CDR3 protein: CASSPTLANFYEQYF

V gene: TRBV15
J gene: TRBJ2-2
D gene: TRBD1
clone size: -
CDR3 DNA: TGTGCCACCAGCAGAGATATCCCCGGGACAGGGAACACCGGGGAGCTGTTTTTT
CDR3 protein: CATSRDIPGTGNTGELFF

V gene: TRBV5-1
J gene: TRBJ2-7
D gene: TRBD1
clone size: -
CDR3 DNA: TGCGCCAGCAGCCGGGCCACGGGACAGGGGCAAGAGGAGCAGTACTTC
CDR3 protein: CASSRATGQGQEEQYF

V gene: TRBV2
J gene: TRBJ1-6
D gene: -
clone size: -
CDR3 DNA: TGTGCCTCACAGAGCTCCTATAATTCACCCCTCCACTTT
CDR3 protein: CASQSSYNSPLHF

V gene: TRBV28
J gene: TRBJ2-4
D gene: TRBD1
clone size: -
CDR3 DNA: TGTGCCAGCAGACAGACAGGGGGGGGAAACATTCAGTACTTC
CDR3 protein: CASRQTGGGNIQYF

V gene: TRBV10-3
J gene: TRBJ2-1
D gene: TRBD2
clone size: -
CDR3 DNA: TGTGCCATCAGTACTCTGACTAGCGGGCCCTACAATGAGCAGTTCTTC
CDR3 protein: CAISTLTSGPYNEQFF

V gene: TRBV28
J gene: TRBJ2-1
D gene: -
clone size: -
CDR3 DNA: TGTGCCAGCAGGGAAGCGGGCACCAACAATGAGCAGTTCTTC
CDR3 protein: CASREAGTNNEQFF

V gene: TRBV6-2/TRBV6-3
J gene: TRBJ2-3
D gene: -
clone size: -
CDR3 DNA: TGTGCCAGCAGTCCGAGCGCGGGATTCACAGATACGCAGTATTTT
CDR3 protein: CASSPSAGFTDTQYF

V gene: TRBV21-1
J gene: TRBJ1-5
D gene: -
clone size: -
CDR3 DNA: TGTGCCAGCAGCAGAGGGACAGGGGGACATCAGCCCCAGCATTTT
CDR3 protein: CASSRGTGGHQPQHF

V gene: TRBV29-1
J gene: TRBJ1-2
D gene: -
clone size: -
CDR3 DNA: TGCAGCGTACGACAGGCCCCATCGCACGCGGGCTACACCTTC
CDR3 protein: CSVRQAPSHAGYTF

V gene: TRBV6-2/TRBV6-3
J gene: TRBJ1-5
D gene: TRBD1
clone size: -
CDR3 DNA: TGTGCCAGCAGTTACCCTAAGACCGGGACAGGGTTCAATCAGCCCCAGCATTTT
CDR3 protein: CASSYPKTGTGFNQPQHF

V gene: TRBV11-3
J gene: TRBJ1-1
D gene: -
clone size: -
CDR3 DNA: TGTGCCAGCAGCTTAGGAACCTGGCCGATGGCTGAAGCTTTCTTT
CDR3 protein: CASSLGTWPMAEAFF

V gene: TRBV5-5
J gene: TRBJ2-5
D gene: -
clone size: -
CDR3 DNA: TGTGCCAGCAGCTTGGCGGGGACCCAGTACTTC
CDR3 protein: CASSLAGTQYF

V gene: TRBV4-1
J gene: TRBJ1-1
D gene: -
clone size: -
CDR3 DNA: TGCGCCAGCAGCTCGGGACGGGGAGGTGGCACTGAAGCTTTCTTT
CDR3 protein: CASSSGRGGGTEAFF

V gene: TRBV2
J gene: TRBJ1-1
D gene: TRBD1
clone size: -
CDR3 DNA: TGTGCCAGCAGAGAGGACAGGGCAGTGAACACTGAAGCTTTCTTT
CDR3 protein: CASREDRAVNTEAFF

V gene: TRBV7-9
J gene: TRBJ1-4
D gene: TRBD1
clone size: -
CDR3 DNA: TGTGCCAGCAGCCACGGGACAGGGGGTGAAAAACTGTTTTTT
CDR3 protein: CASSHGTGGEKLFF

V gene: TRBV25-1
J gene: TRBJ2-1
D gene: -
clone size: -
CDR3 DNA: TGTGCCAGCAGTGAAGGAGGGGAAGGAGAGCAGTTCTTC
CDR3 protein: CASSEGGEGEQFF

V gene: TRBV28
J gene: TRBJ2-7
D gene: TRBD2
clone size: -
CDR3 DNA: TGTGCCATCAAACCCGGACTAGCGGCCTACGAGCAGTACTTC
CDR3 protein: CAIKPGLAAYEQYF

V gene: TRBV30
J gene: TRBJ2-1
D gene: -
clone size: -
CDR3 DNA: TGTGCCTGGAGTGTTAGCACTTACAATGAGCAGTTCTTC
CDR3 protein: CAWSVSTYNEQFF

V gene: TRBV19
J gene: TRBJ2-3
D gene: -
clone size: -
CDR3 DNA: TGTGCCAGCGTTAGGAGGGGGCTAACAGATACGCAGTATTTT
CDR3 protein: CASVRRGLTDTQYF

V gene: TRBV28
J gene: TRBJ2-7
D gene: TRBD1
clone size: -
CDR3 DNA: TGTGCCAGCAGCAGCCCCGGGACAGGGACCTTTGGCGAGCAGTACTTC
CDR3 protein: CASSSPGTGTFGEQYF

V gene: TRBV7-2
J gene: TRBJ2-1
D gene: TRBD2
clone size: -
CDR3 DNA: TGTGCCAGCAGTCCGTCGCTAGCGGGGCTCTACAATGAGCAGTTCTTC
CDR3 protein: CASSPSLAGLYNEQFF

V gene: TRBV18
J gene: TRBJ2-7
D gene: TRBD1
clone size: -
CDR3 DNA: TGTGCCAGCTCACCTGGGGCAGGGGGTTTTCGGGGCGAGCAGTACTTC
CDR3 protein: CASSPGAGGFRGEQYF

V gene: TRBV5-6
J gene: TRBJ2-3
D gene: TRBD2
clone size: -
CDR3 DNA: TGTGCCAGCAATTGGGTGACTAGCGGGACAGAAGGGCAGTATTTT
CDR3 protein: CASNWVTSGTEGQYF

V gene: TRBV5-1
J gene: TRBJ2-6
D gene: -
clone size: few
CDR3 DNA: TGCGCCAGCAGCGGACCTGGGGCCAGCTCTGGGGCCAACGTCCTGACTTTC
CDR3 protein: CASSGPGASSGANVLTF

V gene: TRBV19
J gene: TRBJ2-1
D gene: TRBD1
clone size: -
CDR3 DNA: TGTGCCAGTAGGGACAGGGGCAGCGATGAGCAGTTCTTC
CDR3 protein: CASRDRGSDEQFF

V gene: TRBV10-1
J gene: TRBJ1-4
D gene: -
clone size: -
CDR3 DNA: TGCGCCAGCAGTGAGTCCCCGGGTGACGAAAAACTGTTTTTT
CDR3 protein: CASSESPGDEKLFF

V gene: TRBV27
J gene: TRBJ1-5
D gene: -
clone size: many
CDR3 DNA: TGTGCCAGCAGGTCGGAGAATCAGCCCCAGCATTTT
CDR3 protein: CASRSENQPQHF

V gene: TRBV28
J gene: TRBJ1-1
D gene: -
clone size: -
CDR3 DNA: TGTGCCAGCAGCTCACTGGGCCGCCGTAACACTGAAGCTTTCTTT
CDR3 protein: CASSSLGRRNTEAFF

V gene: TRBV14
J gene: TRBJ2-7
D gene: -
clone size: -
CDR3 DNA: TGTGCCAGCAGCACTTATGGGGGCCCCTACGAGCAGTACTTC
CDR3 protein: CASSTYGGPYEQYF

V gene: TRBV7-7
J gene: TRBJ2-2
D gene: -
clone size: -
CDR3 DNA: TGTGCCAGCAGCCCAGGAACCGGATATGGGAACACCGGGGAGCTGTTTTTT
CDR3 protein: CASSPGTGYGNTGELFF

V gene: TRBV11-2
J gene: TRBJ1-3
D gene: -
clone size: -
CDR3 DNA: TGTGCCAGCAGCTTAGCCAGCAGGGCTGGAAACACCATATATTTT
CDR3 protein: CASSLASRAGNTIYF

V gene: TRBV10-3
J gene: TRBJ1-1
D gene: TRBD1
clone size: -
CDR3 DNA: TGTGCCATCAGCCCCGGACAGGGCGGGACGAACACTGAAGCTTTCTTT
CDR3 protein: CAISPGQGGTNTEAFF

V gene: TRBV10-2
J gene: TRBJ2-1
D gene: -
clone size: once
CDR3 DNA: TGCGCCAGCAGGGCCCGCCCGCCTAGCTCCTACAATGAGCAGTTCTTC
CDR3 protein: CASRARPPSSYNEQFF

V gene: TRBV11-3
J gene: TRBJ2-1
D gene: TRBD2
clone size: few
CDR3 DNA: TGTGCCAGCAGCTTAGAGTTTCCTAGCGGAAACATCAGCTCCTACAATGAGCAGTTCTTC
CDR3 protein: CASSLEFPSGNISSYNEQFF

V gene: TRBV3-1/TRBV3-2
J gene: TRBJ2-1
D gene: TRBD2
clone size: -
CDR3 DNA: TGTGCCAGCAGCCCCACTCAACCAGCGGGAGGTGTTGGTGAGCAGTTCTTC
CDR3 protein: CASSPTQPAGGVGEQFF

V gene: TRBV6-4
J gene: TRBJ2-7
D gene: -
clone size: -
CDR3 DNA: TGTGCCAGCAGTGACATCAGGACAACCTACGAGCAGTACTTC
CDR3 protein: CASSDIRTTYEQYF

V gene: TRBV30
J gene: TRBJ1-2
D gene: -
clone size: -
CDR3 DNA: TGTGCCTGGAGTTTCCTCGGACTGCCGAGGTTC
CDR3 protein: CAWSFLGLPRF

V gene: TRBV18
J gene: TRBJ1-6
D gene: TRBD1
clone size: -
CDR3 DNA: TGTGCCAGCTCATTTGGGACAGGGATGGATTCACCCCTCCACTTT
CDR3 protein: CASSFGTGMDSPLHF

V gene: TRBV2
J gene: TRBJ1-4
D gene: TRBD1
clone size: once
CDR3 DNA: TGTGCCAGCGGCAGGGGGGCAACTAATGAAAAACTGTTTTTT
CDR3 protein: CASGRGATNEKLFF

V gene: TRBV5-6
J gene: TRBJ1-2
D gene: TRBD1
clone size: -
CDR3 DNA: TGTGCCAGCAGCTTGGACGTCAGGACAGGGGGTGACTATGGCTACACCTTC
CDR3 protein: CASSLDVRTGGDYGYTF

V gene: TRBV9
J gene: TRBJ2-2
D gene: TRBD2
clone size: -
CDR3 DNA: TGTGCCAGCACCCGCGGAACGGGAGGTAGAACCGGGGAGCTGTTTTTT
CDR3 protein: CASTRGTGGRTGELFF

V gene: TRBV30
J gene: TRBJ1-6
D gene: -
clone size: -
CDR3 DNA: TGTGCCTCCTTAGGACAGCCGAATTCACCCCTCCACTTT
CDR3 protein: CASLGQPNSPLHF

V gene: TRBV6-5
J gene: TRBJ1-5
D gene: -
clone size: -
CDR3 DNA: TGTGCCAGCAGAACACAGGGTGGGGTTCAGCCCCAGCATTTT
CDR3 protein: CASRTQGGVQPQHF

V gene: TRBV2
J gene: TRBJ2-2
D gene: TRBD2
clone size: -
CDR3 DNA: TGTGCCAGCAGTGAAGCACTAGCGGGAGATTCGGGCGGGGAGCTGTTTTTT
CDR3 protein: CASSEALAGDSGGELFF